This note documents a single TCR beta chain sequence. The CDR3 covers 13 residues. Trimming left V 6 bases short and J 1 base short, with 9 bases between. The germline V gene encodes CDR1 MGHDK and CDR2 SYGVNS. Extracted RNA was reverse transcribed into cDNA, the sequencing template. TCRdb's table, derived via immunoSEQ multiplex PCR, lists solely in-frame clones and lacks some. The sample yields around 190,000 clones, roughly 60% seen once. The data were obtained in a study of CD8+ T cells in alopecia areata. Study summary: Percentage of affected scalp area was the basis on which treated patients' severity was scored.

Treatment given: oral pan-JAK inhibitor, 5-10 mg twice daily. Both peripheral blood and punch biopsies of lesional scalp skin were obtained from patients who had alopecia areata. This receptor was identified in a human donor with alopecia areata. The chain combines TRBV25-1 with TRBJ1-1, with no clear D. The specimen was CD4+ T cells sorted from blood, collected at week 24, from a patient treated with tofacitinib. The CDR3 protein is CASRSGPNTEAFF. CDR3 in DNA: TGTGCCAGCAGGTCTGGCCCGAACACTGAAGCTTTCTTT.